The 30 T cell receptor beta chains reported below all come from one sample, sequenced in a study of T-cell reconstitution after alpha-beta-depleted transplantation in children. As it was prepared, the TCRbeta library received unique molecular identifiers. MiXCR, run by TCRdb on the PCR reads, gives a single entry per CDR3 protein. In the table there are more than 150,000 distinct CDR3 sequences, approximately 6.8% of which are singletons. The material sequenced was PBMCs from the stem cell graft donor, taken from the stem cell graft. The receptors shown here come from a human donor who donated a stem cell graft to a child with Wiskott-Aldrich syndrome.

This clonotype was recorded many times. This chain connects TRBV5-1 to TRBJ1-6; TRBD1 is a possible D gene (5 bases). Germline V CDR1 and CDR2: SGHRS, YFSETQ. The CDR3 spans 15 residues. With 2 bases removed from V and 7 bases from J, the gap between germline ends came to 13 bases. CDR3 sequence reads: CASSFTGTENSPLHF. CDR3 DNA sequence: TGCGCCAGCAGCTTTACCGGGACGGAGAATTCACCCCTCCACTTT.

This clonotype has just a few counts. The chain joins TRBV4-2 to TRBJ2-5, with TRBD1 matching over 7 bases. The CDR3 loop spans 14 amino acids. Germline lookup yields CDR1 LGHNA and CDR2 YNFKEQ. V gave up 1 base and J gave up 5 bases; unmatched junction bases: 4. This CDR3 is CASSQATGIETQYF. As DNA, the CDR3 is TGTGCCAGCAGCCAAGCGACAGGGATCGAGACCCAGTACTTC.

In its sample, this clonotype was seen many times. DNA for the CDR3: TGTGCCAGCAGCCAAGAGGACAGGTATTCGCGCAATGAGCAGTTCTTC. This translates into CASSQEDRYSRNEQFF. V is TRBV3-1 and J is TRBJ2-1; 7 bases are shared with TRBD1. Trimming took 0 bases from V and 6 from J; bases not matched to a gene: 8. The CDR3 contains 16 residues. CDR1 is LGHDT and CDR2 is YNNKEL in the germline V gene (reference sequence).

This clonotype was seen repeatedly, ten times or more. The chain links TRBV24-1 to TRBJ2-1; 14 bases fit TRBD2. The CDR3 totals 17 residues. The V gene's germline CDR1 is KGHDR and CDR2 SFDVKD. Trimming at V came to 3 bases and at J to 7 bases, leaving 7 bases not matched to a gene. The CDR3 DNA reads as TGTGCCACCAGTGATCCCGGACTAGCGGGGGGCTATAATGAGCAGTTCTTC. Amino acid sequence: CATSDPGLAGGYNEQFF.

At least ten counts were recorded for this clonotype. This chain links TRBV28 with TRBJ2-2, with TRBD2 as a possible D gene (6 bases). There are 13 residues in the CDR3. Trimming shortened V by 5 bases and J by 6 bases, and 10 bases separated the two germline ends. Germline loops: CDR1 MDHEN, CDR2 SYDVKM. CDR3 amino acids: CASSPRRAGELFF. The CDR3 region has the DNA TGTGCCAGCAGTCCAAGGAGGGCCGGGGAGCTGTTTTTT. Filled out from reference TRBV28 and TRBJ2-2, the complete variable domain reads DVKVTQSSRYLVKRTGEKVFLECVQDMDHENMFWYRQDPGLGLRLIYFSYDVKMKEKGDIPEGYSVSREKKERFSLILESASTNQTSMYLCASSPRRAGELFFGEGSRLTVL.

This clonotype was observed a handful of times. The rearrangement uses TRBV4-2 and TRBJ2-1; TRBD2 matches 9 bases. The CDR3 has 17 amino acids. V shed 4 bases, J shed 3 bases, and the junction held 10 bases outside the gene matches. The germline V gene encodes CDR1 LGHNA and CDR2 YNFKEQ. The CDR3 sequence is CASSLMAGGGDYNEQFF. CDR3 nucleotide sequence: TGTGCCAGCAGCCTCATGGCTGGCGGGGGGGACTACAATGAGCAGTTCTTC.

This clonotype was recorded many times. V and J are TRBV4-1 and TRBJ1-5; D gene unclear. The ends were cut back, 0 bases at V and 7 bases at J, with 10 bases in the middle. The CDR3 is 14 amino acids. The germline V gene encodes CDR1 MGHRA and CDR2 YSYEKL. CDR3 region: CASSQDYSLQPQHF. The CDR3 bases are TGCGCCAGCAGCCAAGATTACTCGTTACAGCCCCAGCATTTT.

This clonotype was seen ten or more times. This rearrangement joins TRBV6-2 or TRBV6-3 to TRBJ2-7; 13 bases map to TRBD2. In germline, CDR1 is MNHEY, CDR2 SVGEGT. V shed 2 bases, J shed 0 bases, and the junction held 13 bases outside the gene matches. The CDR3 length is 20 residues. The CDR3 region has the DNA TGTGCCAGCAGTTACCCTAGGACTAGCGGGAGCCGGCTTAGCTCCTACGAGCAGTACTTC. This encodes CASSYPRTSGSRLSSYEQYF.

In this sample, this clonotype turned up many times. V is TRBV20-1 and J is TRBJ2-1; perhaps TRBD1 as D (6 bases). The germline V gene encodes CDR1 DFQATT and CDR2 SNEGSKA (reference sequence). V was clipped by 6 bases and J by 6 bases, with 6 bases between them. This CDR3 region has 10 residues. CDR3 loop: CSAGGNEQFF. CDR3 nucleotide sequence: TGCAGTGCAGGGGGCAATGAGCAGTTCTTC.

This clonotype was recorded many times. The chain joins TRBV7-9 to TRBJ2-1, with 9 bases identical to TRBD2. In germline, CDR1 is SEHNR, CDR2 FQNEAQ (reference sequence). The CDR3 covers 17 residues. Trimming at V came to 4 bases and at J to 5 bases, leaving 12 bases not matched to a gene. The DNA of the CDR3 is TGTGCCAGCAGCTCCGCGGGACTAGCCATATTTGACAATGAGCAGTTCTTC. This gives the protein CASSSAGLAIFDNEQFF.

The CDR3 loop is CASSLEPTGPCYEQYF. DNA for the CDR3: TGCGCCAGCAGCTTGGAACCGACAGGGCCCTGCTACGAGCAGTACTTC. V and J are TRBV5-1 and TRBJ2-7; 7 bases line up with TRBD1. There are 16 residues in the CDR3. Trimming removed 0 bases from V and 3 bases from J; junction bases left unmatched: 9. Germline V gene lookup returns CDR1 SGHRS and CDR2 YFSETQ.

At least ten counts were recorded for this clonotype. CDR3 residues: CSVVRGTANTEAFF. CDR3 DNA sequence: TGCAGCGTTGTACGTGGGACGGCGAACACTGAAGCTTTCTTT. This chain uses TRBV29-1 with TRBJ1-1, with D perhaps matching TRBD1 (5 bases). The CDR3 consists of 14 residues. V lost 4 bases to trimming and J lost 1 base, with 13 bases between them. CDR1 is SQVTM, CDR2 ANQGSEA, per germline.

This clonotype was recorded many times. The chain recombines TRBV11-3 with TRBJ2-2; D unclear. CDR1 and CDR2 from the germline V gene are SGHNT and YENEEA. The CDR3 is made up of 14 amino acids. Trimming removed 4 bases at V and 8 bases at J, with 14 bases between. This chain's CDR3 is CASSSDSLDGELFF. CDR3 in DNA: TGTGCCAGCAGCTCCGACTCCTTGGATGGGGAGCTGTTTTTT.

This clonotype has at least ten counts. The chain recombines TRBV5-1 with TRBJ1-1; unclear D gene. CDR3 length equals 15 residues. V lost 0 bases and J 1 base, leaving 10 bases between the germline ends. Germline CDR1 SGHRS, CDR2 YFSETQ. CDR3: CASSLDTLGNTEAFF. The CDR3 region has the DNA TGCGCCAGCAGCTTGGACACCCTTGGGAACACTGAAGCTTTCTTT. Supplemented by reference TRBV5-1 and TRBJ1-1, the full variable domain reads KAGVTQTPRYLIKTRGQQVTLSCSPISGHRSVSWYQQTPGQGLQFLFEYFSETQRNKGNFPGRFSGRQFSNSRSEMNVSTLELGDSALYLCASSLDTLGNTEAFFGQGTRLTVV.

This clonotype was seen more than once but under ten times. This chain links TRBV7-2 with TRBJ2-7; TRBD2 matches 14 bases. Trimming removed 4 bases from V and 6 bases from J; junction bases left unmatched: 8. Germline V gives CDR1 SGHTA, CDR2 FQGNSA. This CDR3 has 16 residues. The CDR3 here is CASSSSGTSGSFEQYF. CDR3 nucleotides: TGTGCCAGCAGCTCGAGTGGGACTAGCGGGAGTTTCGAGCAGTACTTC.

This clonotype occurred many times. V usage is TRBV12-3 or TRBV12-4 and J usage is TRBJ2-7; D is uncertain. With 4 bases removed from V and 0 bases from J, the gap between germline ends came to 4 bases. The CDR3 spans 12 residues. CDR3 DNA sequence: TGTGCCAGCAGTTCGGGCTCCTACGAGCAGTACTTC. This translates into CASSSGSYEQYF.

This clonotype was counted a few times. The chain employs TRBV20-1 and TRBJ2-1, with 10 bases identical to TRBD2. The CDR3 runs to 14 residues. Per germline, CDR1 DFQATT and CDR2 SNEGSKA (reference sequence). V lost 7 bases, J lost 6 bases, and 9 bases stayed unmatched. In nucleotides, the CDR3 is TGCAGTGTCCCCCCTAGCGGGAGTCGCAATGAGCAGTTCTTC. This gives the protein CSVPPSGSRNEQFF.

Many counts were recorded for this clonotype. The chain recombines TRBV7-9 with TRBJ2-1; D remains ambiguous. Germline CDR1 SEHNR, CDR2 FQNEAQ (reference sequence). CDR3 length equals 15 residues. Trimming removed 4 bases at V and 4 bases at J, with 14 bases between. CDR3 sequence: CASSSQRTEYNEQFF. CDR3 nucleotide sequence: TGTGCCAGCAGCTCCCAACGTACGGAGTACAATGAGCAGTTCTTC.

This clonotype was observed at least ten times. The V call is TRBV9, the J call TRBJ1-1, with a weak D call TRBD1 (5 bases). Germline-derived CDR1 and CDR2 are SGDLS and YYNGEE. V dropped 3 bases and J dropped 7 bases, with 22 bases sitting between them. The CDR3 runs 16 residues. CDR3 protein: CASSADKGPSRREAFF. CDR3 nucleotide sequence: TGTGCCAGCAGCGCCGATAAGGGACCTTCCCGGCGTGAAGCTTTCTTT.

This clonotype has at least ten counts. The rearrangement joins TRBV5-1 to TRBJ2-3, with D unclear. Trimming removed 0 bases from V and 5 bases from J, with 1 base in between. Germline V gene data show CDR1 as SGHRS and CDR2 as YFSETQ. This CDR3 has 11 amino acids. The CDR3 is CASSLVDTQYF. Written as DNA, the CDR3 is TGCGCCAGCAGCTTGGTAGATACGCAGTATTTT.

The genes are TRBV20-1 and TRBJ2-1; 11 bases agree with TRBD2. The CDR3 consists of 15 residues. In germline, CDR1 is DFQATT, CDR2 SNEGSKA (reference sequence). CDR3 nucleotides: TGCGGGGGACTAGCGGAGGACCGCTCCTACAATGAGCAGTTCTTC. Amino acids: CGGLAEDRSYNEQFF.

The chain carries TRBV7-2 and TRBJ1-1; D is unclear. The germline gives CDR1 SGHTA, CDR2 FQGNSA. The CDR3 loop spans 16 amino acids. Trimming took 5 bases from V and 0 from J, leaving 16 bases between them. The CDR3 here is CASSPTRGTMNTEAFF. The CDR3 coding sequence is TGTGCCAGCAGCCCCACAAGAGGTACCATGAACACTGAAGCTTTCTTT.

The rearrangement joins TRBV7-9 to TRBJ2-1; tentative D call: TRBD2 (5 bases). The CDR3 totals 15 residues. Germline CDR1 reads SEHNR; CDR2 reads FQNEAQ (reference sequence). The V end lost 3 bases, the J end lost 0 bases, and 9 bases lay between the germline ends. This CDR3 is CASSFFEGSYNEQFF. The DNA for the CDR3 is TGTGCCAGCAGCTTCTTCGAGGGCTCCTACAATGAGCAGTTCTTC.

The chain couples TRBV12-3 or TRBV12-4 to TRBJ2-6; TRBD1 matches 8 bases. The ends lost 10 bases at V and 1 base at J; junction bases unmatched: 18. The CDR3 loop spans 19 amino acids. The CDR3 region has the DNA TGTGCCATCTGCCCCATACCGGGACAGGAGGCTTCTGGGGCCAACGTCCTGACTTTC. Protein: CAICPIPGQEASGANVLTF.

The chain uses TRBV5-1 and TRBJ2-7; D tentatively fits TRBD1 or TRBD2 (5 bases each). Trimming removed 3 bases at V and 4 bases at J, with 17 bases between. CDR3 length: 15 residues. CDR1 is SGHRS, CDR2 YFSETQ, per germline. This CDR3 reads CASSWDPGREYEQYF. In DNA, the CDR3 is TGCGCCAGCAGCTGGGACCCCGGCAGGGAATACGAGCAGTACTTC.

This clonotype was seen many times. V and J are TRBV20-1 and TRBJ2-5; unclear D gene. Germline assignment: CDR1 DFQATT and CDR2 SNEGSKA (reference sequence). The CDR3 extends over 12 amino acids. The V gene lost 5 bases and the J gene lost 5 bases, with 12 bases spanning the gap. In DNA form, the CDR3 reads TGCAGTGCTTCGCCGGACGAGGAGACCCAGTACTTC. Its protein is CSASPDEETQYF.

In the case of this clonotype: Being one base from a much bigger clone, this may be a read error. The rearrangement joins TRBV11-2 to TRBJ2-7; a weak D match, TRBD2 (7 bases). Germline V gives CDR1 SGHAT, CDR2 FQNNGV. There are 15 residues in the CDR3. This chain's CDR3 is CASKKGGDPAYKQYF. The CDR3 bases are TGTGCCAGCAAGAAAGGGGGGGATCCAGCCTACAAGCAGTACTTC.

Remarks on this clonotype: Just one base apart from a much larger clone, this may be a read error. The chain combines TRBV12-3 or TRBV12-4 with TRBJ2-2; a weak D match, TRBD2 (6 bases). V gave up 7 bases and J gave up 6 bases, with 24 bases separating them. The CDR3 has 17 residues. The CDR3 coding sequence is TGTGCCAGCATCATCTCGGGACTCTCTAATATATCCGGGGAGCTGTTTTTT. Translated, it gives CASIISGLSNISGELFF.

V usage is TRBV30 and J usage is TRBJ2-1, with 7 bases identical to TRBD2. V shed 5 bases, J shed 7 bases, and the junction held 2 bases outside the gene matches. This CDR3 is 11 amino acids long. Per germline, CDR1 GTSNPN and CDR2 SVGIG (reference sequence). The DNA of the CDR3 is TGTGCCTGGGCCGGGGGGAATGAGCAGTTCTTC. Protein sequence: CAWAGGNEQFF.

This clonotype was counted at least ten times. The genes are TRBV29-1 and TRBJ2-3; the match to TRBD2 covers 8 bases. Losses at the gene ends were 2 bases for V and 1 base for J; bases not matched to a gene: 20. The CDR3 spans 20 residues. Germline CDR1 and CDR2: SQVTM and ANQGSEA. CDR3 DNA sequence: TGCAGCGTTGAACTAGCGGGTTCCAACCTACGGGTTGGAGGCACAGATACGCAGTATTTT. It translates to CSVELAGSNLRVGGTDTQYF.